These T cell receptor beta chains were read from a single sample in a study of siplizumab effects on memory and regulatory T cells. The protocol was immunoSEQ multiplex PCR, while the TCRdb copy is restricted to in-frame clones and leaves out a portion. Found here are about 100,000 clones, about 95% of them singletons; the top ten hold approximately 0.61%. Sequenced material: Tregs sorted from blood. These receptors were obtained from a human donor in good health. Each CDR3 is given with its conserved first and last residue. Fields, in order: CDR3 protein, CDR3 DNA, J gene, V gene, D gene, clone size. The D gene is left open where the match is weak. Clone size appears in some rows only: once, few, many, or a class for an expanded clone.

CDR3: CASSLRTETQYF
DNA: TGTGCCAGCAGCTTACGCACCGAGACCCAGTACTTC
J: TRBJ2-5
V: TRBV11-1
D: NA
size: NA

CDR3: CASSQESSGVISTQYF
DNA: TGCGCCAGCAGCCAAGAGTCCAGCGGGGTCATTAGTACGCAGTATTTT
J: TRBJ2-3
V: TRBV4-1
D: TRBD2
size: NA

CDR3: CASSLTGGGETQYF
DNA: TGCGCCAGCAGCTTAACGGGAGGAGGAGAGACCCAGTACTTC
J: TRBJ2-5
V: TRBV5-1
D: TRBD2
size: NA

CDR3: CASSIRRAAYNEQFF
DNA: TGTGCCAGCAGCATAAGGAGGGCCGCCTACAATGAGCAGTTCTTC
J: TRBJ2-1
V: TRBV11-3
D: NA
size: once

CDR3: CASSTGTSGRAVYEQYF
DNA: TGTGCCAGCAGCACGGGGACTAGCGGGAGGGCCGTGTACGAGCAGTACTTC
J: TRBJ2-7
V: TRBV7-6
D: TRBD2
size: NA

CDR3: CASGWTGQVNEKLFF
DNA: TGTGCCAGCGGTTGGACGGGACAGGTTAATGAAAAACTGTTTTTT
J: TRBJ1-4
V: TRBV7-9
D: TRBD1
size: NA

CDR3: CASSLVLSGRGNEQFF
DNA: TGTGCCAGCAGCTTAGTCCTTAGCGGGAGGGGAAATGAGCAGTTCTTC
J: TRBJ2-1
V: TRBV7-6
D: TRBD2
size: NA

CDR3: CATSRAGGGEQFF
DNA: TGTGCCACCAGCAGGGCCGGTGGGGGAGAGCAGTTCTTC
J: TRBJ2-1
V: TRBV15
D: NA
size: NA

CDR3: CASSLVRRGWNGYTF
DNA: TGTGCCAGCAGCTTAGTGAGAAGGGGGTGGAATGGCTACACCTTC
J: TRBJ1-2
V: TRBV11-2
D: NA
size: NA

CDR3: CASSQGPHENIQYF
DNA: TGTGCCAGCAGCCAAGGACCCCACGAAAACATTCAGTACTTC
J: TRBJ2-4
V: TRBV7-2
D: NA
size: NA

CDR3: CASSKTRGTIEQYF
DNA: TGTGCCAGCAGCAAGACTCGGGGTACTATCGAGCAGTACTTC
J: TRBJ2-7
V: TRBV7-2
D: NA
size: NA

CDR3: CASSRGGWPEAFF
DNA: TGTGCCAGCAGCCGGGGGGGGTGGCCTGAAGCTTTCTTT
J: TRBJ1-1
V: TRBV7-2
D: NA
size: NA

CDR3: CASSLAGVGGIQYF
DNA: TGTGCCAGCAGCTTAGCAGGCGTCGGCGGCATTCAGTACTTC
J: TRBJ2-4
V: TRBV11-2
D: NA
size: NA

CDR3: CATQKPGHLNTEAFF
DNA: TGTGCCACACAAAAACCGGGACACCTGAACACTGAAGCTTTCTTT
J: TRBJ1-1
V: TRBV15
D: NA
size: NA

CDR3: CASSYQKPTYEQYF
DNA: TGTGCCAGCAGTTACCAGAAGCCTACCTACGAGCAGTACTTC
J: TRBJ2-7
V: TRBV6-6
D: NA
size: NA

CDR3: CASSPKRVGRETQYF
DNA: TGTGCCAGCAGCCCCAAAAGGGTAGGACGAGAGACCCAGTACTTC
J: TRBJ2-5
V: TRBV7-9
D: NA
size: NA

CDR3: CASSQRLEGGWDTQYF
DNA: TGCGCCAGCAGCCAAAGACTGGAGGGAGGGTGGGATACGCAGTATTTT
J: TRBJ2-3
V: TRBV4-1
D: TRBD2
size: NA

CDR3: CASSLGIGLGGEQYF
DNA: TGTGCCAGCAGCTTAGGAATCGGACTAGGTGGCGAGCAGTACTTC
J: TRBJ2-7
V: TRBV7-9
D: TRBD2
size: NA

CDR3: CASSYRASGAEQYF
DNA: TGCGCCAGCAGCTACCGAGCCAGTGGAGCCGAGCAGTACTTC
J: TRBJ2-7
V: TRBV5-1
D: NA
size: once

CDR3: CASSQGVRGGYNEQFF
DNA: TGCGCCAGCAGCCAAGGTGTTCGCGGCGGTTACAATGAGCAGTTCTTC
J: TRBJ2-1
V: TRBV4-1
D: NA
size: NA

CDR3: CASSQETGGFQETQYF
DNA: TGTGCCAGCAGCCAAGAGACAGGGGGATTCCAAGAGACCCAGTACTTC
J: TRBJ2-5
V: TRBV14
D: TRBD1
size: NA

CDR3: CASSYLGRYNEQFF
DNA: TGTGCCAGCAGTTATCTGGGGCGGTACAATGAGCAGTTCTTC
J: TRBJ2-1
V: TRBV6-6
D: NA
size: once

CDR3: CASMKGQGLGKLFF
DNA: TGTGCCAGTATGAAGGGACAGGGTTTGGGAAAACTGTTTTTT
J: TRBJ1-4
V: TRBV19
D: TRBD1
size: NA

CDR3: CASSPRTGLAEYEQYF
DNA: TGTGCCAGCAGCCCCCGGACGGGACTAGCGGAATACGAGCAGTACTTC
J: TRBJ2-7
V: TRBV7-2
D: TRBD2
size: NA

CDR3: CASSLLAGGLYEQYF
DNA: TGTGCCAGCAGTTTACTAGCGGGAGGTCTTTACGAGCAGTACTTC
J: TRBJ2-7
V: TRBV28
D: TRBD2
size: NA

CDR3: CASSKVLNSGANVLTF
DNA: TGTGCCAGCAGCAAAGTTTTAAACTCTGGGGCCAACGTCCTGACTTTC
J: TRBJ2-6
V: TRBV21-1
D: NA
size: NA

CDR3: CAVHTGVGYGYTF
DNA: TGTGCCGTACACACGGGGGTCGGTTATGGCTACACCTTC
J: TRBJ1-2
V: TRBV30
D: NA
size: NA

CDR3: CASSLPGTGRSPLHF
DNA: TGTGCCAGCAGCTTGCCCGGGACAGGGAGGTCACCCCTCCACTTT
J: TRBJ1-6
V: TRBV5-4
D: TRBD1
size: NA

CDR3: CASSLGDTNYGYTF
DNA: TGCGCCAGCAGCTTGGGGGATACTAACTATGGCTACACCTTC
J: TRBJ1-2
V: TRBV5-1
D: NA
size: NA

CDR3: CASSAYGRYEQFF
DNA: TGTGCCAGCAGTGCATATGGGCGTTATGAGCAGTTCTTC
J: TRBJ2-1
V: TRBV2
D: NA
size: NA

CDR3: CAIQGSSNTGELFF
DNA: TGTGCCATTCAGGGTTCGTCGAACACCGGGGAGCTGTTTTTT
J: TRBJ2-2
V: TRBV19
D: NA
size: NA

CDR3: CASSPTANYGYTF
DNA: TGTGCCAGCAGCCCGACAGCGAACTATGGCTACACCTTC
J: TRBJ1-2
V: TRBV7-9
D: NA
size: NA

CDR3: CASSPRTGLASNEQFF
DNA: TGTGCCAGCTCACCGAGGACGGGACTAGCGTCCAATGAGCAGTTCTTC
J: TRBJ2-1
V: TRBV18
D: TRBD2
size: NA

CDR3: CATAGGPPTPDYEQYF
DNA: TGTGCTACCGCGGGGGGGCCCCCAACCCCCGACTACGAGCAGTACTTC
J: TRBJ2-7
V: TRBV12-5
D: TRBD2
size: NA

CDR3: CASSLGGVGLGYEQYF
DNA: TGCGCCAGCAGCTTGGGTGGGGTCGGGTTAGGATACGAGCAGTACTTC
J: TRBJ2-7
V: TRBV5-1
D: NA
size: NA

CDR3: CASSVARGDFYNEQFF
DNA: TGTGCCAGCAGCGTAGCACGGGGAGACTTTTACAATGAGCAGTTCTTC
J: TRBJ2-1
V: TRBV9
D: NA
size: NA

CDR3: CASSPETGGSHEQFF
DNA: TGTGCCAGCAGTCCCGAGACGGGCGGGAGCCATGAGCAGTTCTTC
J: TRBJ2-1
V: TRBV27
D: TRBD2
size: NA

CDR3: CASSEVDTQYF
DNA: TGTGCCAGCTCAGAAGTGGATACGCAGTATTTT
J: TRBJ2-3
V: TRBV6-5
D: NA
size: NA

CDR3: CAWSLSSNQPQHF
DNA: TGTGCCTGGAGTTTGTCCAGCAATCAGCCCCAGCATTTT
J: TRBJ1-5
V: TRBV30
D: NA
size: NA

CDR3: CASTGLAGTDTQYF
DNA: TGCGCCAGCACCGGACTAGCGGGGACAGATACGCAGTATTTT
J: TRBJ2-3
V: TRBV5-1
D: TRBD2
size: NA

CDR3: CASSPGTRGEQPQHF
DNA: TGTGCCAGCTCACCAGGTACCAGGGGGGAGCAGCCCCAGCATTTT
J: TRBJ1-5
V: TRBV18
D: TRBD1
size: NA

CDR3: CASSLFRGELFF
DNA: TGTGCCAGCAGCTTGTTTAGGGGAGAACTGTTTTTT
J: TRBJ1-4
V: TRBV5-6
D: NA
size: NA

CDR3: CASSPGTGWNNEQFF
DNA: TGCGCCAGCAGCCCGGGGACAGGGTGGAACAATGAGCAGTTCTTC
J: TRBJ2-1
V: TRBV5-1
D: TRBD1
size: NA

CDR3: CASSFGQAISYEQYF
DNA: TGTGCCAGCAGCTTTGGACAGGCCATTTCCTACGAGCAGTACTTC
J: TRBJ2-7
V: TRBV9
D: TRBD1
size: NA

CDR3: CASSLLGDTEAFF
DNA: TGTGCCAGCAGCTTACTGGGGGACACTGAAGCTTTCTTT
J: TRBJ1-1
V: TRBV7-9
D: NA
size: NA

CDR3: CASSPVPQGANTEAFF
DNA: TGTGCCAGCTCTCCTGTCCCACAGGGGGCGAACACTGAAGCTTTCTTT
J: TRBJ1-1
V: TRBV18
D: TRBD1
size: NA

CDR3: CASTTSPSPLHF
DNA: TGTGCCAGCACTACCAGCCCCTCACCCCTCCACTTT
J: TRBJ1-6
V: TRBV28
D: NA
size: NA

CDR3: CASSLGIRQRGETQYF
DNA: TGTGCCAGCAGTTTAGGCATTAGACAGCGGGGAGAGACCCAGTACTTC
J: TRBJ2-5
V: TRBV7-3
D: TRBD2
size: NA

CDR3: CASSLWVGAGQPQHF
DNA: TGTGCCAGCAGTTTATGGGTCGGGGCAGGTCAGCCCCAGCATTTT
J: TRBJ1-5
V: TRBV28
D: NA
size: NA

CDR3: CASSFDVNEQYF
DNA: TGTGCCAGCAGCTTCGACGTCAACGAGCAGTACTTC
J: TRBJ2-7
V: TRBV11-2
D: NA
size: NA